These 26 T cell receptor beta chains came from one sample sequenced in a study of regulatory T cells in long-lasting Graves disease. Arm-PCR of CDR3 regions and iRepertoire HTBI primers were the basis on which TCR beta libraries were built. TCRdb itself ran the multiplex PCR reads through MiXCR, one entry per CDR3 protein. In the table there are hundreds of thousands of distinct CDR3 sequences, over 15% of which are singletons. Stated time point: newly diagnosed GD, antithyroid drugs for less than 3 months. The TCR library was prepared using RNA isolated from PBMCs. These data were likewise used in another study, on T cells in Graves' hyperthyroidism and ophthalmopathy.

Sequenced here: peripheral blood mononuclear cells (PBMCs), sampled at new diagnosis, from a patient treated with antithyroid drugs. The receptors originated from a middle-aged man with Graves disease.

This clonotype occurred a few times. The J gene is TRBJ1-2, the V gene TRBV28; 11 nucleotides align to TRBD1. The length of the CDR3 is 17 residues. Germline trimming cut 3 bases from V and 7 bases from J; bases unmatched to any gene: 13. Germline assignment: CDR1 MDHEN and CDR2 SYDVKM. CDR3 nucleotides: TGTGCCAGCAGTTTTCTAGGACAGGGGGCCGTCAGTTTTGGCTACACCTTC. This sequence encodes CASSFLGQGAVSFGYTF.

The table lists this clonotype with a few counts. This CDR3 is CASSLYRGGQTDTQYF. The CDR3, as DNA: TGTGCCAGCAGTTTATACCGGGGGGGCCAGACAGATACGCAGTATTTT. The rearrangement joins TRBV27 to TRBJ2-3, with 8 positions matching TRBD2. This CDR3 has 16 amino acids. CDR1 is MNHEY, CDR2 SMNVEV, per germline (reference sequence). Germline trimming cut 1 base from V and 3 bases from J; bases unmatched to any gene: 6.

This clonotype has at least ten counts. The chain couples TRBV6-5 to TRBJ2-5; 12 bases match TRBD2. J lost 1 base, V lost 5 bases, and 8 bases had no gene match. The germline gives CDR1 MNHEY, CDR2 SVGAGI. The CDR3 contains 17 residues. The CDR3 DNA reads TGTGCCAGCAGTCACTTAGGGGGACTAGCGGGCCAAGAGACCCAGTACTTC. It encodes CASSHLGGLAGQETQYF.

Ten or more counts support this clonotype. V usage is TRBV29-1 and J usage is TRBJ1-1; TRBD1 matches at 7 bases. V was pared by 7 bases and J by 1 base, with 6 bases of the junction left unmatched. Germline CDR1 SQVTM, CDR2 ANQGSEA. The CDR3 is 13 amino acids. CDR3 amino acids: CSAEGQRNTEAFF. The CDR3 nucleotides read TGCAGCGCAGAGGGACAGAGGAACACTGAAGCTTTCTTT.

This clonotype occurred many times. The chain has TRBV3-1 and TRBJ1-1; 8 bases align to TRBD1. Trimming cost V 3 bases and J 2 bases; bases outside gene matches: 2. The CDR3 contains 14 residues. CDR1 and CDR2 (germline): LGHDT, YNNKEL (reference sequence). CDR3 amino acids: CASSQGQVNTEAFF. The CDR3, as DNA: TGTGCCAGCAGCCAGGGACAGGTCAACACTGAAGCTTTCTTT. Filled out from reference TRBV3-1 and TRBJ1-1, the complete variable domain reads DTAVSQTPKYLVTQMGNDKSIKCEQNLGHDTMYWYKQDSKKFLKIMFSYNNKELIINETVPNRFSPKSPDKAHLNLHINSLELGDSAVYFCASSQGQVNTEAFFGQGTRLTVV.

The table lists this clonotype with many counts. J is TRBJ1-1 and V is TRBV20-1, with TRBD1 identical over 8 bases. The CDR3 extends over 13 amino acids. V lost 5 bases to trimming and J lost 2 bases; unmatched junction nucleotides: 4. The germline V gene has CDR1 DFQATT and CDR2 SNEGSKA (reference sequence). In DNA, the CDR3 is TGCAGTGCTCACTCAGGGGGCAACACTGAAGCTTTCTTT. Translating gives CSAHSGGNTEAFF.

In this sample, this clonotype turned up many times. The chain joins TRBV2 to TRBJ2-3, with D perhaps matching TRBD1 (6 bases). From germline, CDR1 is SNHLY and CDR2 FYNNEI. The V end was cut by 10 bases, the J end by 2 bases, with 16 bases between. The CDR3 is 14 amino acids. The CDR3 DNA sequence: TGTGCCAACCTCGACAGGCCGGCCACAGATACGCAGTATTTT. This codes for CANLDRPATDTQYF.

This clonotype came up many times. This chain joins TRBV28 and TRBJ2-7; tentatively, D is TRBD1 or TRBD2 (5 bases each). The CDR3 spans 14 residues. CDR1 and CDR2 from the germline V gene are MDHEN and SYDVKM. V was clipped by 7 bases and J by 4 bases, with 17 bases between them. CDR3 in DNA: TGTGCCAGCACCACCCCAGGGAGAGGATACGAGCAGTACTTC. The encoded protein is CASTTPGRGYEQYF. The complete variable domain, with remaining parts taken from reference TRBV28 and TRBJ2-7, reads DVKVTQSSRYLVKRTGEKVFLECVQDMDHENMFWYRQDPGLGLRLIYFSYDVKMKEKGDIPEGYSVSREKKERFSLILESASTNQTSMYLCASTTPGRGYEQYFGPGTRLTVT.

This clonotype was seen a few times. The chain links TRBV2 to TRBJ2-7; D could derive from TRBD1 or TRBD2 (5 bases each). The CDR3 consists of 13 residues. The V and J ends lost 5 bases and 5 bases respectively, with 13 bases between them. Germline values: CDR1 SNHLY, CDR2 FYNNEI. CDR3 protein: CASSSRGADEQYF. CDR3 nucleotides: TGTGCCAGCAGTTCGAGGGGTGCGGACGAGCAGTACTTC. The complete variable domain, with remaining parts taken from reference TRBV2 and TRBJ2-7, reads EPEVTQTPSHQVTQMGQEVILRCVPISNHLYFYWYRQILGQKVEFLVSFYNNEISEKSEIFDDQFSVERPDGSNFTLKIRSTKLEDSAMYFCASSSRGADEQYFGPGTRLTVT.

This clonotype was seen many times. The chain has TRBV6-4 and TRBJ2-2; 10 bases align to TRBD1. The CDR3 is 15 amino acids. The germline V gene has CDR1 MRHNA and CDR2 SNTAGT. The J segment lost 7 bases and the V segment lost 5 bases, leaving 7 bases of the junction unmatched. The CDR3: CASSPGTGEHGELFF. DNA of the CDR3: TGTGCCAGCAGTCCCGGGACAGGGGAGCACGGGGAGCTGTTTTTT.

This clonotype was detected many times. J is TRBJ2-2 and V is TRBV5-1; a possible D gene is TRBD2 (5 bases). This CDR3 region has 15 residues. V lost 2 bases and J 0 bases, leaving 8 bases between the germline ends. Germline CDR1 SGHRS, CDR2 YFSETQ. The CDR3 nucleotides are TGCGCCAGCAGCTTTACGGGGACGAACACCGGGGAGCTGTTTTTT. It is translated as CASSFTGTNTGELFF.

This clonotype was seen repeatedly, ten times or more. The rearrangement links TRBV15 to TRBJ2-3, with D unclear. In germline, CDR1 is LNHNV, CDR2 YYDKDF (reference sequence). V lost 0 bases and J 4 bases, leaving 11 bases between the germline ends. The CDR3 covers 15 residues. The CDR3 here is CATSREGHWADTQYF. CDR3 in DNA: TGTGCCACCAGCAGAGAAGGCCACTGGGCAGATACGCAGTATTTT.

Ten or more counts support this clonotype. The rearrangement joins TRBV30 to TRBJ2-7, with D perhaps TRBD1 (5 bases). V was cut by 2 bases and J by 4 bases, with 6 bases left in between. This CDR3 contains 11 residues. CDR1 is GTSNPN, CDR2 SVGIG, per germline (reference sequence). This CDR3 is CAWSNRYEQYF. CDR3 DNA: TGTGCCTGGAGTAACAGGTACGAGCAGTACTTC.

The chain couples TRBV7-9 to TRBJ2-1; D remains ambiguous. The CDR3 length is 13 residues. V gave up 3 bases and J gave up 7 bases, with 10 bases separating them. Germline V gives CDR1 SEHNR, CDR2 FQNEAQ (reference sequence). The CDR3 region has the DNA TGTGCCAGCAGCTTTGGTCTGAAAAATGAGCAGTTCTTC. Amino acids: CASSFGLKNEQFF.

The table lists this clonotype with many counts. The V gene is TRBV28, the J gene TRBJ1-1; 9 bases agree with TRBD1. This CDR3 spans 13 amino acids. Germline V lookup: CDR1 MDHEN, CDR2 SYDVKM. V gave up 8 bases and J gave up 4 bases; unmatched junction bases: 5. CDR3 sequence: CASGDRALTEAFF. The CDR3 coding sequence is TGTGCCAGCGGGGACAGGGCTCTCACTGAAGCTTTCTTT.

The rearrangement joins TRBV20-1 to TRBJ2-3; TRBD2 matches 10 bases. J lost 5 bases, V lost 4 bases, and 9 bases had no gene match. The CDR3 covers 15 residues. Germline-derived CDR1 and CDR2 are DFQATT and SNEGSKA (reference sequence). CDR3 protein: CSAKASGGAGDTQYF. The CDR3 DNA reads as TGCAGTGCTAAAGCTAGCGGGGGAGCTGGAGATACGCAGTATTTT.

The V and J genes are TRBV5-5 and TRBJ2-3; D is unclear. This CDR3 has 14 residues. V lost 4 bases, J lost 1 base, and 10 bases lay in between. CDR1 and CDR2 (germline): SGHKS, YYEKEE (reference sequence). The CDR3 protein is CASSGIVRTDTQYF. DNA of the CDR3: TGTGCCAGCAGCGGGATAGTGCGCACAGATACGCAGTATTTT.

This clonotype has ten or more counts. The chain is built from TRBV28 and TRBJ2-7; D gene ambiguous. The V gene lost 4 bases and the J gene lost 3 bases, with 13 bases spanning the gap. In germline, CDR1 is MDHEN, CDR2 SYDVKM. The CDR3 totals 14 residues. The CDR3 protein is CASSSPGTLYEQYF. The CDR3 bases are TGTGCCAGCAGTTCCCCCGGAACCCTCTACGAGCAGTACTTC.

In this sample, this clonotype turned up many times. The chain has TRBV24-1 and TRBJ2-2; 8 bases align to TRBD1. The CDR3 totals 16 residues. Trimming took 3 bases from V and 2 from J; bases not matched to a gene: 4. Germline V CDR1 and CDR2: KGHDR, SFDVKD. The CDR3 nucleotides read TGTGCCACCAGTGATGTGACAGGGGCTAACACCGGGGAGCTGTTTTTT. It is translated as CATSDVTGANTGELFF.

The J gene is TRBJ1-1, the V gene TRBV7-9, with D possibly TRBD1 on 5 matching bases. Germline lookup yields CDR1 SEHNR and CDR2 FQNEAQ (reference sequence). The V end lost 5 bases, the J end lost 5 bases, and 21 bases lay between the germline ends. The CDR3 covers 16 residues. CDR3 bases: TGTGCCAGCAGCCAAGACAGAGCCTTTTTTTTTACTGAAGCTTTCTTT. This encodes CASSQDRAFFFTEAFF.

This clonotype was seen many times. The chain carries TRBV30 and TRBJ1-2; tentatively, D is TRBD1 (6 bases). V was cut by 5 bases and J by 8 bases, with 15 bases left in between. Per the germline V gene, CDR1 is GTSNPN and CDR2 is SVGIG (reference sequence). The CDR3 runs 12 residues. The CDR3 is CAWGGQGQGYTF. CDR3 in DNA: TGTGCCTGGGGTGGCCAGGGGCAAGGCTACACCTTC.

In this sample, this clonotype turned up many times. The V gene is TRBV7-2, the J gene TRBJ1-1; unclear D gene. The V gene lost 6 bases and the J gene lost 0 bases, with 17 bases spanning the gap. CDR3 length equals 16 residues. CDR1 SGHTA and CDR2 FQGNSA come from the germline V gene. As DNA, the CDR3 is TGTGCCAGCAGTCCCCGCCCGCACAGATTGAACACTGAAGCTTTCTTT. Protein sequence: CASSPRPHRLNTEAFF. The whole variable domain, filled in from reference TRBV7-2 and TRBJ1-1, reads GAGVSQSPSNKVTEKGKDVELRCDPISGHTALYWYRQSLGQGLEFLIYFQGNSAPDKSGLPSDRFSAERTGGSVSTLTIQRTQQEDSAVYLCASSPRPHRLNTEAFFGQGTRLTVV.

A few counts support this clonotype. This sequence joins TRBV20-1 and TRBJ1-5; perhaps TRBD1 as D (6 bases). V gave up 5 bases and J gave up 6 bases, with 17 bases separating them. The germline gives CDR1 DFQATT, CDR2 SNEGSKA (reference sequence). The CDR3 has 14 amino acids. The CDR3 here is CSASGALEGQPQHF. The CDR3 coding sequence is TGCAGTGCTTCAGGGGCTCTCGAGGGTCAGCCCCAGCATTTT.

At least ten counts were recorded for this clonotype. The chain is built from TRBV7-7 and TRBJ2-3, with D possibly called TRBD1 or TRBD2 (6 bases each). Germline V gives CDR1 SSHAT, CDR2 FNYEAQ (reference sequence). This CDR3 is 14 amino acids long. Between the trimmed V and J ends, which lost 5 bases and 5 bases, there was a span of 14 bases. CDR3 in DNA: TGTGCCAGCAGCCAAACAGGGCGGGAAGATACGCAGTATTTT. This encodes CASSQTGREDTQYF.

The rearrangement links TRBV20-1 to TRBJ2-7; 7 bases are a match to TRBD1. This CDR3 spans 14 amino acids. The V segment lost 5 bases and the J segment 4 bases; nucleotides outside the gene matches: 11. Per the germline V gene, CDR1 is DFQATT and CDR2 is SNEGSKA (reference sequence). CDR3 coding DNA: TGCAGTGCTGTACTCCCAACAGGGGCGTACGAGCAGTACTTC. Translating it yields CSAVLPTGAYEQYF.

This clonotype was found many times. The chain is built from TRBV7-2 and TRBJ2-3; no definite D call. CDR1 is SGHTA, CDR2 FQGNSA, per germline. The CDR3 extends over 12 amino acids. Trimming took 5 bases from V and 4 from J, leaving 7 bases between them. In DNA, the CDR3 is TGTGCCAGCAGCGCCCTGGCAGATACGCAGTATTTT. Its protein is CASSALADTQYF.